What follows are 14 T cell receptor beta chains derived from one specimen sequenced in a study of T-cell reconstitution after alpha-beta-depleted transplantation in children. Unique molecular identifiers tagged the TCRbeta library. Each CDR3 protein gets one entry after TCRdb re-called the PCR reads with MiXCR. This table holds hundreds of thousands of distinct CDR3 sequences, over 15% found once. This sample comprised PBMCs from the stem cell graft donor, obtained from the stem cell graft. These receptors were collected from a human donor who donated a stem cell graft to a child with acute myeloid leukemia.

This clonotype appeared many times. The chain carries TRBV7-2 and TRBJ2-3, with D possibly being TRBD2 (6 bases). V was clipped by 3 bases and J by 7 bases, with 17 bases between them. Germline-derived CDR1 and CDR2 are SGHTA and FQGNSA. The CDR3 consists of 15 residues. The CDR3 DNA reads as TGTGCCAGCAGCTTGTGGGCCGCGGGGCCTAATACGCAGTATTTT. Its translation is CASSLWAAGPNTQYF.

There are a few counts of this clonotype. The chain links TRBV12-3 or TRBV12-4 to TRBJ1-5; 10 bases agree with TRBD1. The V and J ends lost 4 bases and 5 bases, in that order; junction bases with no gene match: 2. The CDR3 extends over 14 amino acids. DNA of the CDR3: TGTGCCAGCAGTTGGGACAGGGGTCATCAGCCCCAGCATTTT. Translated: CASSWDRGHQPQHF.

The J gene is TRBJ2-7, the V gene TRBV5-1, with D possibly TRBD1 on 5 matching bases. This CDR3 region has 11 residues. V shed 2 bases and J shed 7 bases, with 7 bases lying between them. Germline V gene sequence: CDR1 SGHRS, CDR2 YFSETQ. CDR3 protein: CASSFRQEQYF. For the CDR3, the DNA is TGCGCCAGCAGCTTCCGACAGGAGCAGTACTTC. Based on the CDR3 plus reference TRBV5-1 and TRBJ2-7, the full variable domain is KAGVTQTPRYLIKTRGQQVTLSCSPISGHRSVSWYQQTPGQGLQFLFEYFSETQRNKGNFPGRFSGRQFSNSRSEMNVSTLELGDSALYLCASSFRQEQYFGPGTRLTVT.

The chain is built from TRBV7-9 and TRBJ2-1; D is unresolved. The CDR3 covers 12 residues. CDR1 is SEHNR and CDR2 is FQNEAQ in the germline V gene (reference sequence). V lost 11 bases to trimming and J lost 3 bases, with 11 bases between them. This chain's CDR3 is CAGSVIYNEQFF. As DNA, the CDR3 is TGTGCCGGTTCCGTTATCTACAATGAGCAGTTCTTC.

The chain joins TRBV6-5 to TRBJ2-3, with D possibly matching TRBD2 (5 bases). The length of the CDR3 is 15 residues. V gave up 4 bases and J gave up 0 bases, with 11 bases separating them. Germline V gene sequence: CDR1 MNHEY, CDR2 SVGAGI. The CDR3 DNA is TGTGCCAGCAGTTCGGAGGTTTCTAGCACAGATACGCAGTATTTT. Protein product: CASSSEVSSTDTQYF.

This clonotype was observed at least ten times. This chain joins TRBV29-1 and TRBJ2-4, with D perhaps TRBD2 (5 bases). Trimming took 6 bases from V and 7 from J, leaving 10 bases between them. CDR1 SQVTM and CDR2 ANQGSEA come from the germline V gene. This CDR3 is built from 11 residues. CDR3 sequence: CSVSGSNIQYF. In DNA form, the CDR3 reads TGCAGCGTGTCGGGGTCCAACATTCAGTACTTC.

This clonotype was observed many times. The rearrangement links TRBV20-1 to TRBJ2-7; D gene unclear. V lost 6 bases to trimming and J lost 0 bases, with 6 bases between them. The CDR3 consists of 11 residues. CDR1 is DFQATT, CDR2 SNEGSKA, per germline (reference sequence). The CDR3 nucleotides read TGCAGTGCCCTGAGCTCCTACGAGCAGTACTTC. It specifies CSALSSYEQYF.

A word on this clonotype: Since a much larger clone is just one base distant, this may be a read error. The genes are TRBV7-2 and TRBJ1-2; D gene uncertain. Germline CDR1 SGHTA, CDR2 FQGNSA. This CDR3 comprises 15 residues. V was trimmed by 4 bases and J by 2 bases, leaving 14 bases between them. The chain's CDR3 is CTSSSYPTENYGYTF. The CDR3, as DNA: TGTACCAGCAGCTCCTACCCGACTGAAAACTATGGCTACACCTTC.

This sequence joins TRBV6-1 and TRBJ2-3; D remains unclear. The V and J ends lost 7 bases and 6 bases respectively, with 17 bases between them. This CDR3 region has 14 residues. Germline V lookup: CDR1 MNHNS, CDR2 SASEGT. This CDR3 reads CASTGGEGLDTQYF. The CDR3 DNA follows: TGTGCCAGCACGGGTGGAGAAGGTTTGGATACGCAGTATTTT.

Written as DNA, the CDR3 is TGCGCCAGCAGTTCCGGACAGGGAGATGGCTACACCTTC. Translation gives CASSSGQGDGYTF. The chain joins TRBV5-1 to TRBJ1-2; 8 bases map to TRBD1. Germline CDR1 is SGHRS and CDR2 is YFSETQ. With 5 bases clipped from V and 6 bases from J, the junction kept 6 bases outside the gene matches. The CDR3 consists of 13 residues.

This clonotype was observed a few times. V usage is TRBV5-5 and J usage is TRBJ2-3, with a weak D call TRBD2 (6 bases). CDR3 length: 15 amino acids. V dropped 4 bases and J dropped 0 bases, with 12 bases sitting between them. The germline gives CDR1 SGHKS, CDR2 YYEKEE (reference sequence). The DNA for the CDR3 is TGTGCCAGCAGCGGGGGACTGCCTAGCACAGATACGCAGTATTTT. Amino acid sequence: CASSGGLPSTDTQYF.

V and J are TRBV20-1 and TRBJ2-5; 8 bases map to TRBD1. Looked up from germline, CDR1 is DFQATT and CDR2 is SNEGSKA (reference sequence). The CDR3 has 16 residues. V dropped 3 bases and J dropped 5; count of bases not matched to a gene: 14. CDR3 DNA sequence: TGCAGTGCTAGCCGTAACACAGGGGGTGACTGGGAGACCCAGTACTTC. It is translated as CSASRNTGGDWETQYF.

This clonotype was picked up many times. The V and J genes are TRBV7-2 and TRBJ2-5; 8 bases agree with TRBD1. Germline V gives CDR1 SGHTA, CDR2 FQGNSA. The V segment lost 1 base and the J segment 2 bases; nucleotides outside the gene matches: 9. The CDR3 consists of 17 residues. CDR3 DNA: TGTGCCAGCAGCTTAGTTAGGGCGAGGACAGGGCAAGAGACCCAGTACTTC. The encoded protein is CASSLVRARTGQETQYF.

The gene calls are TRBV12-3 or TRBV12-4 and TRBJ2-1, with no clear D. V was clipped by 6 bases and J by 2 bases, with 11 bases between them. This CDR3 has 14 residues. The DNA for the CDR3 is TGTGCCAGCAGCTACGGGCCAACCTACAATGAGCAGTTCTTC. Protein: CASSYGPTYNEQFF.